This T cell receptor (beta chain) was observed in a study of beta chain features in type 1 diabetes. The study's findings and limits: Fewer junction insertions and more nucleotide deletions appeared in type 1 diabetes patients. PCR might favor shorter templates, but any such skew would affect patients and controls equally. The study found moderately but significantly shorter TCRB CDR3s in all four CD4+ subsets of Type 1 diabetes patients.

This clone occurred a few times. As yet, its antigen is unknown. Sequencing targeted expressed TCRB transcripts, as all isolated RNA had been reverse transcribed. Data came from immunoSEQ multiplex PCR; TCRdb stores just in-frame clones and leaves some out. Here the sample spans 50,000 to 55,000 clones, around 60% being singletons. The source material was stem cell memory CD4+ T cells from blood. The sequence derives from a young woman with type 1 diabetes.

This CDR3 reads CATSRVASGNTGELFF. The DNA for the CDR3 is TGTGCCACCAGCAGAGTGGCTAGCGGAAACACCGGGGAGCTGTTTTTT. This chain connects TRBV15 to TRBJ2-2, with 7 bases that match TRBD2. Germline V gene lookup returns CDR1 LNHNV and CDR2 YYDKDF (reference sequence). The CDR3 totals 16 residues. J gave up 2 bases and V 1 base, and 4 bases lay outside the gene matches.